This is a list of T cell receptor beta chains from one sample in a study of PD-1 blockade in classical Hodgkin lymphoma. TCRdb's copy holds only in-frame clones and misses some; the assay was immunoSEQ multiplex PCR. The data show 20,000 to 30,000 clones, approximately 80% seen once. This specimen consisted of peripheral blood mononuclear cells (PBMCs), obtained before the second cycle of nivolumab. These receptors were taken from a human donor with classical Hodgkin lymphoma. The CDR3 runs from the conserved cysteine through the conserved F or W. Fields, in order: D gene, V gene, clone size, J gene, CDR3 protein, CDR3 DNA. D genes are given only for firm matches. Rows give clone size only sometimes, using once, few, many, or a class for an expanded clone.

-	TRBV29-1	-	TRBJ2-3	CSVEDLPLDTDTQYF	TGCAGCGTTGAAGATCTCCCGCTAGACACAGATACGCAGTATTTT
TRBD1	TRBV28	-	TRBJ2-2	CASSLSYRGSGELFF	TGTGCCAGCAGTTTATCGTACAGGGGATCTGGGGAGCTGTTTTTT
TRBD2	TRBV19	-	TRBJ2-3	CASSITSADTDTQYF	TGTGCCAGTAGTATCACTAGCGCCGACACAGATACGCAGTATTTT
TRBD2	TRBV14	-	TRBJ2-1	CASSRLAGYNEQFF	TGTGCCAGCAGCAGACTAGCGGGGTACAATGAGCAGTTCTTC
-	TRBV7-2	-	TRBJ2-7	CASSSRGPPGYEQYF	TGTGCCAGCAGCTCCCGCGGGCCTCCGGGGTACGAGCAGTACTTC
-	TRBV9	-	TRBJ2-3	CASSVSRGGTDTQYF	TGTGCCAGCAGCGTATCCCGGGGTGGCACAGATACGCAGTATTTT
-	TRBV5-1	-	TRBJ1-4	CASSLATTGKLFF	TGCGCCAGCAGCTTGGCAACGACCGGGAAACTGTTTTTT
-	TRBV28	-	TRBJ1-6	CASSPRAIDSPLHF	TGTGCCAGCAGCCCCCGGGCCATAGATTCACCCCTCCACTTT
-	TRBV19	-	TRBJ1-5	CASSIDKSLRQPQHF	TGTGCCAGTAGTATAGATAAGTCCCTGAGGCAGCCCCAGCATTTT
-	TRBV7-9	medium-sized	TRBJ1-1	CASRAGIVSTEAFF	TGTGCCAGCAGGGCGGGAATCGTCAGCACTGAAGCTTTCTTT